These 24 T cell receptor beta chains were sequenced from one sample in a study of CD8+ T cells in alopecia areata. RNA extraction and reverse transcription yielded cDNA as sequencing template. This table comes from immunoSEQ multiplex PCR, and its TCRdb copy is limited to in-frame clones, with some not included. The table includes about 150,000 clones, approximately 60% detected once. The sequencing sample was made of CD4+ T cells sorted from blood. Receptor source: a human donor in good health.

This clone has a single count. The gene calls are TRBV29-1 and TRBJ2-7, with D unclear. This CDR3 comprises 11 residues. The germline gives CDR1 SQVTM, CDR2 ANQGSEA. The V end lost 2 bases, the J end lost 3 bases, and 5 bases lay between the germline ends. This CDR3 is CSVEQRYEQYF. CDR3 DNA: TGCAGCGTTGAACAGCGCTACGAGCAGTACTTC.

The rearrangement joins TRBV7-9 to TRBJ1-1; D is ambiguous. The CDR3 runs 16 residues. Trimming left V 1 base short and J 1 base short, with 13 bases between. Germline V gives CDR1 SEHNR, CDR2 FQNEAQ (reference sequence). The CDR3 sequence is CASSLEGLGPNTEAFF. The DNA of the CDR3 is TGTGCCAGCAGCTTAGAAGGGCTAGGGCCGAACACTGAAGCTTTCTTT.

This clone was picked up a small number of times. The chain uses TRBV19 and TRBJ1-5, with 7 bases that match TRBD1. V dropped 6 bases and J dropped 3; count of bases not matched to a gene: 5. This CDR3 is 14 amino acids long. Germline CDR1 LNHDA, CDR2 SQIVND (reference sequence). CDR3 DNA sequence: TGTGCCAGTAGCTACAGGGGTTACAATCAGCCCCAGCATTTT. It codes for CASSYRGYNQPQHF.

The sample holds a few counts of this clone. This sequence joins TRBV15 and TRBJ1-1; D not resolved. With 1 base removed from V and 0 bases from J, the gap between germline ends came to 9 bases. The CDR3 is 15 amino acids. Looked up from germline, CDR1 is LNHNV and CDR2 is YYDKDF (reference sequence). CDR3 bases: TGTGCCACCAGCAGAGGTAACACAGTGAACACTGAAGCTTTCTTT. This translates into CATSRGNTVNTEAFF.

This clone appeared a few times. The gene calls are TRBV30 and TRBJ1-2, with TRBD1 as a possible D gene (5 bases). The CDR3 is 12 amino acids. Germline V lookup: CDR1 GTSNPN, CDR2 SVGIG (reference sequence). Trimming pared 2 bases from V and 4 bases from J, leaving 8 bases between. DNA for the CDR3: TGTGCCTGGAGTAGGGACTTCTATGGCTACACCTTC. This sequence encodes CAWSRDFYGYTF.

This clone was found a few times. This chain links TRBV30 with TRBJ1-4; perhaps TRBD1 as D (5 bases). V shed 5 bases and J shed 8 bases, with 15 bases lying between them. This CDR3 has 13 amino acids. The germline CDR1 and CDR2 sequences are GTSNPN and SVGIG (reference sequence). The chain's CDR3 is CAWSEGAAEKLFF. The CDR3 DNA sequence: TGTGCCTGGTCGGAAGGGGCGGCGGAAAAACTGTTTTTT. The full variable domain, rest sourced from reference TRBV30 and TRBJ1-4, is SQTIHQWPATLVQPVGSPLSLECTVEGTSNPNLYWYRQAAGRGLQLLFYSVGIGQISSEVPQNLSASRPQDRQFILSSKKLLLSDSGFYLCAWSEGAAEKLFFGSGTQLSVL.

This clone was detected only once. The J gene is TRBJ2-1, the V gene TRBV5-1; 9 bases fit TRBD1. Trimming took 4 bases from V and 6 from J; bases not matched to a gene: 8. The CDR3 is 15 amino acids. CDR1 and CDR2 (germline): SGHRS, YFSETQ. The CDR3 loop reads CASSEGQGRGNEQFF. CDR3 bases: TGCGCCAGCAGCGAGGGACAGGGTCGAGGCAATGAGCAGTTCTTC.

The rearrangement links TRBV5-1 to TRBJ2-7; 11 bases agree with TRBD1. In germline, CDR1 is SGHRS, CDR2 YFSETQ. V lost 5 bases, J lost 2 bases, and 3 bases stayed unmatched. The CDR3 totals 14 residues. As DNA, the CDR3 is TGCGCCAGCAGGAGGGGACAGGGGGCCTACGAGCAGTACTTC. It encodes CASRRGQGAYEQYF.

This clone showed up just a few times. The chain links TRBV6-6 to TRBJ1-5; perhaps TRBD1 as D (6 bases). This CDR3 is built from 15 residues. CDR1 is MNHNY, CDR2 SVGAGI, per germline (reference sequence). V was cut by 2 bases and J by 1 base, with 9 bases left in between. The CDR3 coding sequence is TGTGCCAGCAGTTACGCAGGGGACAGCAATCAGCCCCAGCATTTT. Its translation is CASSYAGDSNQPQHF.

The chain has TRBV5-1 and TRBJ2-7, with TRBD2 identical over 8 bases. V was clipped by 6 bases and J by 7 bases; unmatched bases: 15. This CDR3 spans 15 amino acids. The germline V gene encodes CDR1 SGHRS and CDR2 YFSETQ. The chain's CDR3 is CASTKFERESREQYF. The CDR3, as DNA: TGCGCCAGCACCAAATTTGAGCGGGAGAGTCGAGAGCAGTACTTC.

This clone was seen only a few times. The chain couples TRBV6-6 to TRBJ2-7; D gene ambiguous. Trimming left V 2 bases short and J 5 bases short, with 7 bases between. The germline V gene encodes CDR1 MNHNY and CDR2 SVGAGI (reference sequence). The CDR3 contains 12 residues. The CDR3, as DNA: TGTGCCAGCAGTTACAGATCGGACGAGCAGTACTTC. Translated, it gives CASSYRSDEQYF.

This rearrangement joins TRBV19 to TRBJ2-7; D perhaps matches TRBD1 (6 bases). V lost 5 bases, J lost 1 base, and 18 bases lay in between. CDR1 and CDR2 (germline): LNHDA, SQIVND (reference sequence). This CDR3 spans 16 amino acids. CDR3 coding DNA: TGTGCCAGTAGTTCCCCCGGACAGAGGAGGTCCTACGAGCAGTACTTC. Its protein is CASSSPGQRRSYEQYF.

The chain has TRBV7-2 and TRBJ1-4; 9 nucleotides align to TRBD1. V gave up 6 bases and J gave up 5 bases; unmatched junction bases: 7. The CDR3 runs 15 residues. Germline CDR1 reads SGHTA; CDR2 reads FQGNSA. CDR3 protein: CASSLRQGGNEKLFF. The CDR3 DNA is TGTGCCAGCAGTCTTAGACAGGGGGGGAATGAAAAACTGTTTTTT.

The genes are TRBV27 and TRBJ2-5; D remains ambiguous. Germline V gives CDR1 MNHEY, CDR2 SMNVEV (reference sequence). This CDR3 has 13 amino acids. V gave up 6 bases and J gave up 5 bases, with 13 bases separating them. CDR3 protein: CASRPRFTETQYF. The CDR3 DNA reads TGTGCCAGCAGACCTAGGTTTACGGAGACCCAGTACTTC.

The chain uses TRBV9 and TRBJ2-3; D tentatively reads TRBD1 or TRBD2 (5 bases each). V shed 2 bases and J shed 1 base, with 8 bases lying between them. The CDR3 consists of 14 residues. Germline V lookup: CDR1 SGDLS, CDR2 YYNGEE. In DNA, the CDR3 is TGTGCCAGCAGCGTCTTGGGGGGCACAGATACGCAGTATTTT. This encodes CASSVLGGTDTQYF.

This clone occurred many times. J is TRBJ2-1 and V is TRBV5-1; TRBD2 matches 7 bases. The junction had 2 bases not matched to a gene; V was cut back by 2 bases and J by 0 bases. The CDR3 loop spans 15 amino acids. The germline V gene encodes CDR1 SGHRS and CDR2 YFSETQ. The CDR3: CASSFGGSSYNEQFF. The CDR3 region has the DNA TGCGCCAGCAGCTTTGGCGGGAGCTCCTACAATGAGCAGTTCTTC.

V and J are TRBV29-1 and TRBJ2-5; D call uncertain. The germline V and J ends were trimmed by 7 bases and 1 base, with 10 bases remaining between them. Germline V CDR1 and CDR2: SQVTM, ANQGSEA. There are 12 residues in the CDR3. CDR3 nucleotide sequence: TGCAGCGCTCGAAGGTTCCAAGAGACCCAGTACTTC. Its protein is CSARRFQETQYF.

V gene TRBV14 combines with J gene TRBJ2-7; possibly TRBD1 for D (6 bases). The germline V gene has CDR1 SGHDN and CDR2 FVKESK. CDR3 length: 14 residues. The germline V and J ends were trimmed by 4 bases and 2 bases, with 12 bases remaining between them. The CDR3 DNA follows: TGTGCCAGCAGCCGCAATACAGGGACCTACGAGCAGTACTTC. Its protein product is CASSRNTGTYEQYF.

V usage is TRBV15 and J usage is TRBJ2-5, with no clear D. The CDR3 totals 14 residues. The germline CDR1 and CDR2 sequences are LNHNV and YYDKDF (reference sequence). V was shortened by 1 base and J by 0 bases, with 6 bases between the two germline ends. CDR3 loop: CATSRVADQETQYF. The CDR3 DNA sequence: TGTGCCACCAGCAGAGTGGCAGACCAAGAGACCCAGTACTTC.

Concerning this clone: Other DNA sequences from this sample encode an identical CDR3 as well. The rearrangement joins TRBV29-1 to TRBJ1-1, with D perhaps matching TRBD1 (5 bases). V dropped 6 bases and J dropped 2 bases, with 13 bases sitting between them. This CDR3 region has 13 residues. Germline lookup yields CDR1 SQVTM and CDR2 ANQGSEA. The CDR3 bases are TGCAGCGTGGAGGGGAGGTTAAACACTGAAGCTTTCTTT. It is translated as CSVEGRLNTEAFF.

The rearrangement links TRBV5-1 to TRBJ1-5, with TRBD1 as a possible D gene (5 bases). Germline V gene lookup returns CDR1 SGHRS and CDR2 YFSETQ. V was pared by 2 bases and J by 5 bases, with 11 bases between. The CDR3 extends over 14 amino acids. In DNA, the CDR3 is TGCGCCAGCAGCTTTTCAGGGATTGATCAGCCCCAGCATTTT. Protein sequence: CASSFSGIDQPQHF.

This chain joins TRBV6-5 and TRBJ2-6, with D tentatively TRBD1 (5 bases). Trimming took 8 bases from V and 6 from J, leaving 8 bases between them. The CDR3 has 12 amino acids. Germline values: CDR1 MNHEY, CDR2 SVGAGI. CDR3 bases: TGTGCCAGCGGGGCAGAGGCCAACGTCCTGACTTTC. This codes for CASGAEANVLTF.

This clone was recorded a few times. The CDR3 region is CASRRGRGAQGANVLTF. CDR3 DNA: TGTGCCAGCAGACGCGGCCGCGGGGCGCAAGGGGCCAACGTCCTGACTTTC. The rearrangement links TRBV5-6 to TRBJ2-6; D may be TRBD2 (6 bases). The CDR3 covers 17 residues. The V gene's germline CDR1 is SGHDT and CDR2 YYEEEE. Trimming removed 5 bases from V and 4 bases from J, with 19 bases in between.

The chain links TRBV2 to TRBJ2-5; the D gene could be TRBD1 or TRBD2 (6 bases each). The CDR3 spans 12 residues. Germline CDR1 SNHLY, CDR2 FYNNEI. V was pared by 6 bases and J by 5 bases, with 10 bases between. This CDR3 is CASRKGGETQYF. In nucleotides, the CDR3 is TGTGCCAGCAGAAAAGGGGGGGAGACCCAGTACTTC. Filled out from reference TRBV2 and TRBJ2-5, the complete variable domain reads EPEVTQTPSHQVTQMGQEVILRCVPISNHLYFYWYRQILGQKVEFLVSFYNNEISEKSEIFDDQFSVERPDGSNFTLKIRSTKLEDSAMYFCASRKGGETQYFGPGTRLLVL.